The text below deals with one T cell receptor beta chain. Its specificity is unknown. The data stem from a study of a mutant IDH1 vaccine in newly diagnosed glioma. Across the study: Treated patients showed a male proportion of around 62%, a female proportion of roughly 40%, and a mean age of approximately 40 years. Patients were pretreated with radiotherapy, temozolomide, or both, mostly both. Study-wide results and caveats: It seemed that pseudoprogression was not linked to changes in the top peripheral T cell clonotypes. Immune responses induced by the vaccine were seen in approximately 93% of patients, spanning multiple MHC alleles.

Time point indicated: baseline, week 1 (first vaccination visit). Treatment specified: pre-vaccination baseline after standard-of-care therapy. Clones were read by immunoSEQ multiplex PCR, and TCRdb kept only the in-frame ones, dropping some. The sample yields 80,000 to 100,000 clones, roughly 87% seen once. This specimen consisted of PBMCs, obtained from a glioma patient treated with radiotherapy, temozolomide or both. This clonotype was obtained from a man between 35 and 55 years old with glioma. Some clones in this sample may be carry-over from other donors' samples.

CDR3 in DNA: TGCGCCAGCAGCTTGGCGGACAGGGGGCAGGACACTGAAGCTTTCTTT. It encodes CASSLADRGQDTEAFF. The V call is TRBV5-1, the J call TRBJ1-1, with 11 bases aligning to TRBD1. This CDR3 has 16 amino acids. The ends lost 0 bases at V and 3 bases at J; junction bases unmatched: 4. CDR1 and CDR2 from the germline V gene are SGHRS and YFSETQ.